The sequence of this T cell receptor beta chain was determined in a study of T cells in Graves' hyperthyroidism and ophthalmopathy. Looking at the study overall: Staff took peripheral blood when the initial diagnosis was made, before any treatment began.

Diagnoses were established using clinical symptoms, serum thyroxine and TRAb, thyroid ultrasound and orbital computed tomography. Fresh peripheral blood, roughly 9.3 ml, was the source of the PBMCs. Ten or more counts support this clonotype. Researchers took RNA transcripts and amplified the TCR beta CDR3 regions from them. With the HTBI primer set, the TCR CDR3 went through a first round of RT-PCR. In TCRdb, the multiplex PCR reads were re-called with MiXCR into one record per CDR3 protein. Here the sample spans roughly 400,000 distinct CDR3 sequences, around an eighth being singletons. CDR1 LGHDT and CDR2 YNNKEL come from the germline V gene (reference sequence). The ends were cut back, 9 bases at V and 0 bases at J, with 15 bases in the middle. This CDR3 is built from 15 residues.

This TCR was recovered from a middle-aged man with Graves' ophthalmopathy. The sample taken for sequencing was blood. The gene calls are TRBV3-1 and TRBJ2-4; D unclear. The CDR3 DNA reads TGTGCCAGTGGTTGGGCGGATATAGCCAAAAACATTCAGTACTTC. Residues: CASGWADIAKNIQYF.